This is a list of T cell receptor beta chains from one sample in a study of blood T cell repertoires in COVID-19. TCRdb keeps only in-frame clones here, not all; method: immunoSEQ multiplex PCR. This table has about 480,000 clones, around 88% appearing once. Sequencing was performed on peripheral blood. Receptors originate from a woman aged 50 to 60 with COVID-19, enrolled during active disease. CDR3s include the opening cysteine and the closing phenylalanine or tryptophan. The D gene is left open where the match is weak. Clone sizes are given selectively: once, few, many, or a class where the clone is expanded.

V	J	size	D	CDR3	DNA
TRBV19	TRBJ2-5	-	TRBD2	CASSTYLGTTKETQYF	TGTGCCAGCAGCACCTATCTCGGGACTACCAAAGAGACCCAGTACTTC
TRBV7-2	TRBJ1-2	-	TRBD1	CASSLGGQGNGYTF	TGTGCCAGCAGCTTAGGGGGACAGGGGAATGGCTACACCTTC
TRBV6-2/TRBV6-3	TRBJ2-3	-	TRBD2	CASSLNHQVWSSGGENTDTQYF	TGTGCCAGCAGCCTAAATCACCAGGTTTGGAGTAGCGGGGGGGAAAACACAGATACGCAGTATTTT
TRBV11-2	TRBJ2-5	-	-	CASSLAGETQYF	TGTGCCAGCAGCTTAGCGGGGGAGACCCAGTACTTC
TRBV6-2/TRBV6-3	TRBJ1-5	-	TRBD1	CASSTGGTGNQPQHF	TGTGCCAGCAGTACAGGGGGGACAGGGAATCAGCCCCAGCATTTT
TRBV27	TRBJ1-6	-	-	CASSGGASSPLHF	TGTGCCAGCAGTGGCGGTGCGAGTTCACCCCTCCACTTT
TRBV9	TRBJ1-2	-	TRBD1	CASSVGQGGYGYTF	TGTGCCAGCAGCGTAGGACAGGGGGGCTATGGCTACACCTTC
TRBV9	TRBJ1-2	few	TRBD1	CASSVGTDYGYTF	TGTGCCAGCAGCGTCGGGACAGACTATGGCTACACCTTC
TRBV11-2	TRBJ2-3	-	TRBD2	CASSPLGLAGGDTQYF	TGTGCCAGCAGCCCCCTGGGACTAGCGGGGGGGGATACGCAGTATTTT
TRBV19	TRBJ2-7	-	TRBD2	CASRQRGPSYEQYF	TGTGCCAGTAGACAGCGGGGGCCCTCCTACGAGCAGTACTTC
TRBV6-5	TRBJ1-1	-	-	CASSYSPQATEAFF	TGTGCCAGCAGTTACTCCCCGCAGGCCACTGAAGCTTTCTTT
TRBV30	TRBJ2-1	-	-	CAWSDQNEQFF	TGTGCCTGGAGTGACCAGAATGAGCAGTTCTTC
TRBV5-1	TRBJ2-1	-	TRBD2	CASSVSGGATYNEQFF	TGCGCCAGCAGCGTTAGCGGGGGGGCGACCTACAATGAGCAGTTCTTC
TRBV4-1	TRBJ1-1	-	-	CASSQEEGGYTEAFF	TGCGCCAGCAGCCAAGAAGAGGGGGGGTACACTGAAGCTTTCTTT
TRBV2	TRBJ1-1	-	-	CASSLTENTEAFF	TGTGCCAGCAGTCTGACAGAGAACACTGAAGCTTTCTTT
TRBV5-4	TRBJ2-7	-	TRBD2	CASSLGGGFSYEQYF	TGTGCCAGCAGCTTGGGCGGGGGGTTTAGCTACGAGCAGTACTTC
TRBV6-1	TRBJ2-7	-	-	CASSEIEYEQYF	TGTGCCAGCAGTGAAATAGAGTACGAGCAGTACTTC
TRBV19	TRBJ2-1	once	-	CASSPNPGEKREQFF	TGTGCCAGTAGTCCTAACCCGGGGGAGAAGCGTGAGCAGTTCTTC
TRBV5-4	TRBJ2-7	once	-	CASSPDRVGYEQYF	TGTGCCAGCAGCCCAGACCGGGTGGGCTACGAGCAGTACTTC
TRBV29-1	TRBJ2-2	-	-	CSAQDSSTGELFF	TGCAGCGCCCAGGACAGTTCCACCGGGGAGCTGTTTTTT
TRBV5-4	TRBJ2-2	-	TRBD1	CASSSQGYTGELFF	TGTGCCAGCAGCTCACAGGGGTACACCGGGGAGCTGTTTTTT
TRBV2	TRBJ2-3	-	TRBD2	CASIGLAGPDTQYF	TGTGCCTCGATAGGACTAGCGGGGCCAGATACGCAGTATTTT
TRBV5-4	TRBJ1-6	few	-	CASTQTDTFNSPLHF	TGTGCCAGCACCCAGACGGACACTTTTAATTCACCCCTCCACTTT
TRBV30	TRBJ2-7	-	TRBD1	CAWSALQGAVYEQYF	TGTGCCTGGAGTGCCCTACAGGGGGCGGTGTACGAGCAGTACTTC
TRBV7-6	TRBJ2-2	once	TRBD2	CASSFGGGPAGELFF	TGTGCCAGCAGCTTTGGCGGGGGGCCCGCCGGGGAGCTGTTTTTT
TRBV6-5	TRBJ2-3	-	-	CASSLRGMEGDTQYF	TGTGCCAGCAGTTTACGAGGGATGGAAGGGGATACGCAGTATTTT
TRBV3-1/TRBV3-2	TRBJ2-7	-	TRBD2	CASSQGPSGSYEQYF	TGTGCCAGCAGCCAAGGGCCTAGCGGGAGCTACGAGCAGTACTTC
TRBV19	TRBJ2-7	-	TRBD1	CASSIGQGGYEQYF	TGTGCCAGTAGTATAGGACAGGGGGGCTACGAGCAGTACTTC
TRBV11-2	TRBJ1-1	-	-	CASTPGLMNTEAFF	TGTGCCAGCACCCCGGGACTCATGAACACTGAAGCTTTCTTT
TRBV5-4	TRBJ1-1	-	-	CASSWPGRSGATEAFF	TGTGCCAGCAGCTGGCCGGGCAGGAGCGGGGCCACTGAAGCTTTCTTT
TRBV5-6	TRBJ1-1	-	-	CASSGQGGTEAFF	TGTGCCAGCAGCGGACAAGGGGGCACTGAAGCTTTCTTT
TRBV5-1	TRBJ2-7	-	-	CASSLDWEEQYF	TGCGCCAGCAGCTTGGACTGGGAGGAGCAGTACTTC
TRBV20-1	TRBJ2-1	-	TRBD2	CSASSGAYNEQFF	TGCAGTGCTAGTAGCGGGGCCTACAATGAGCAGTTCTTC
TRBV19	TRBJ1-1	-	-	CASSIPPMGLTEAFF	TGTGCCAGTAGTATTCCCCCGATGGGGCTCACTGAAGCTTTCTTT
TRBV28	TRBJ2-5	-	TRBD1	CASSSSFRDRGETQYF	TGTGCCAGCAGTTCTTCCTTCCGGGACAGGGGAGAGACCCAGTACTTC
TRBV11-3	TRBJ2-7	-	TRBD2	CASSLDQAGEQYF	TGTGCCAGCAGCTTAGATCAAGCGGGGGAGCAGTACTTC
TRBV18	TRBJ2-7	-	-	CASSASTDSYEQYF	TGTGCCAGCTCAGCGTCAACCGATTCCTACGAGCAGTACTTC
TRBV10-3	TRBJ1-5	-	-	CATLREGLNQPQHF	TGTGCCACATTAAGGGAGGGTCTCAATCAGCCCCAGCATTTT
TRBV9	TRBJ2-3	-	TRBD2	CASSVALARTDTQYF	TGTGCCAGCAGCGTAGCACTAGCGAGGACAGATACGCAGTATTTT
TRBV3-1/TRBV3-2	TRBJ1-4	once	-	CASSQVINRPTKTNEKLFF	TGTGCCAGCAGCCAAGTGATTAACAGACCGACCAAAACTAATGAAAAACTGTTTTTT
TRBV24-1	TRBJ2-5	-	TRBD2	CATSDSGTTRGQYF	TGTGCCACCAGTGACTCCGGGACTACGAGGGGCCAGTACTTC